This entry lists 8 T cell receptor beta chains sequenced from one sample in a study of blood T cell repertoires in COVID-19. Clones were sequenced by immunoSEQ multiplex PCR, and TCRdb holds only the in-frame ones, with some missing. The table records some 73,000 clones, over 65% of them present only once. The sequencing sample was made of peripheral blood. The receptors stem from an older woman with acute or convalescent COVID-19.

This chain joins TRBV5-1 and TRBJ2-1; 8 bases are a match to TRBD1. The CDR3 is made up of 13 amino acids. V lost 2 bases, J lost 8 bases, and 3 bases stayed unmatched. Germline CDR1 reads SGHRS; CDR2 reads YFSETQ. The CDR3 spells CASSFPQGDEQFF. CDR3 bases: TGCGCCAGCAGCTTCCCACAGGGGGATGAGCAGTTCTTC.

The V and J genes are TRBV21-1 and TRBJ1-2. TRBV21-1 is noted as a pseudogene. This CDR3 region has 16 residues. The CDR3 spells CASSIVTAGRVYGYTF. For the CDR3, the DNA is TGTGCCAGCAGCATTGTTACGGCAGGGAGGGTCTATGGCTACACCTTC.

The V call is TRBV24-1, the J call TRBJ1-2; D uncertain. Germline V gene data show CDR1 as KGHDR and CDR2 as SFDVKD. The CDR3 sequence is 11 residues long. With 5 bases removed from V and 8 bases from J, the gap between germline ends came to 8 bases. CDR3 DNA: TGTGCCACCAGTGGAGGGTACGGCTACACCTTC. The encoded protein is CATSGGYGYTF.

The J gene is TRBJ2-2, the V gene TRBV14, with 9 bases that match TRBD1. V dropped 4 bases and J dropped 5; count of bases not matched to a gene: 8. Germline V gene lookup returns CDR1 SGHDN and CDR2 FVKESK. This CDR3 has 16 amino acids. The CDR3 region has the DNA TGTGCCAGCAGCCTTTTCACCGGGACAGGGACCGGGGAGCTGTTTTTT. This sequence encodes CASSLFTGTGTGELFF.

The rearrangement uses TRBV9 and TRBJ2-3, with D unclear. Germline loops: CDR1 SGDLS, CDR2 YYNGEE. With 4 bases removed from V and 5 bases from J, the gap between germline ends came to 11 bases. The CDR3 consists of 13 residues. Here the CDR3 reads CASSPRIGDTQYF. DNA for the CDR3: TGTGCCAGCAGCCCGCGGATCGGAGATACGCAGTATTTT.

The genes are TRBV9 and TRBJ2-3; D might be TRBD2 (6 bases). The V end was cut by 0 bases, the J end by 4 bases, with 9 bases between. Germline V gene sequence: CDR1 SGDLS, CDR2 YYNGEE. This CDR3 is 14 amino acids long. The CDR3 region has the DNA TGTGCCAGCAGCGTAGAACTAGCTCCAGATACGCAGTATTTT. Residues: CASSVELAPDTQYF.

The rearrangement uses TRBV5-6 and TRBJ1-6; a weak D match, TRBD1 (6 bases). CDR3 length: 15 amino acids. Trimming stripped 0 bases from V and 11 bases from J, with 15 bases between. CDR1 SGHDT and CDR2 YYEEEE come from the germline V gene. CDR3 in DNA: TGTGCCAGCAGCTTGGTGGAGACAGGCTCAACACCCCTCCACTTT. This gives the protein CASSLVETGSTPLHF. Drawing the rest from reference TRBV5-6 and TRBJ1-6, the complete variable domain is DAGVTQSPTHLIKTRGQQVTLRCSPKSGHDTVSWYQQALGQGPQFIFQYYEEEERQRGNFPDRFSGHQFPNYSSELNVNALLLGDSALYLCASSLVETGSTPLHFGNGTRLTVT.

CDR3 loop: CASSRAVAGVETQYF. In nucleotides, the CDR3 is TGCGCCAGCAGCCGAGCAGTAGCGGGAGTCGAGACCCAGTACTTC. V usage is TRBV4-1 and J usage is TRBJ2-5; 9 positions agree with TRBD2. Unmatched junction bases numbered 8, after V lost 4 bases and J lost 5 bases. The germline V gene has CDR1 MGHRA and CDR2 YSYEKL. The CDR3 has 15 amino acids.